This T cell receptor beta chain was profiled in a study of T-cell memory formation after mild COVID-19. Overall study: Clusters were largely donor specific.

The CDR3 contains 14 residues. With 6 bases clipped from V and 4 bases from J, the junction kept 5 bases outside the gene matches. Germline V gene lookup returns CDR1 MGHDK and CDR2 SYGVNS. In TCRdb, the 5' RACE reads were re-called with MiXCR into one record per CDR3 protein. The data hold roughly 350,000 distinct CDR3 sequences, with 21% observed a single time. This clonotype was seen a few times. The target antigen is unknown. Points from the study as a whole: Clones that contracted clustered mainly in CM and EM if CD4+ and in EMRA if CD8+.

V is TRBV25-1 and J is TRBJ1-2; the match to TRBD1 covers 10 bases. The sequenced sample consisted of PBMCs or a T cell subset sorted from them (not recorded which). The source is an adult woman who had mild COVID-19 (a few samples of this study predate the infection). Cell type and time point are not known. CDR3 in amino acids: CASSQGQGSYGYTF. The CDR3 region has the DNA TGTGCCAGCAGCCAGGGACAGGGGTCCTATGGCTACACCTTC.